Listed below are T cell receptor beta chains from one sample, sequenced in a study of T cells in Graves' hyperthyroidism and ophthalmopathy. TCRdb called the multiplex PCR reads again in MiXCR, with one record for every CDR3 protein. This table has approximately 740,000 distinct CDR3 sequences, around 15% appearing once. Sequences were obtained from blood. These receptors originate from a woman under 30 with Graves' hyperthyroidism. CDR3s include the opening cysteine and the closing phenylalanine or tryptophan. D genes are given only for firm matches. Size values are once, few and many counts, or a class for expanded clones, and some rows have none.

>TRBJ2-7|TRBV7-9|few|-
TGTGCCAGCACCCCATGGGGACACTCCTACGAGCAGTACTTC
CASTPWGHSYEQYF
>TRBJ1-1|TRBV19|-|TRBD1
TGTGCCAGTTTTCCCCCTGGACAGGGGGACACTGAAGCTTTCTTT
CASFPPGQGDTEAFF
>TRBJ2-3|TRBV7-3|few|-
TGTGCCAGCAGCTTAACCCCCGTTCGGGGACTGGGCACAGATACGCAGTATTTT
CASSLTPVRGLGTDTQYF
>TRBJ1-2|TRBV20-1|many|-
TGCAGTGCGCCCGGTCTAGGCTACACCTTC
CSAPGLGYTF
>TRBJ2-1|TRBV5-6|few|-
TGTGCCAGCAGCTTAGGCGAAATCTCCTACAATGAGCAGTTCTTC
CASSLGEISYNEQFF
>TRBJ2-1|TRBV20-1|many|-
TGCAGTGCTAGAACCCGGACAGATTACAATGAGCAGTTCTTC
CSARTRTDYNEQFF
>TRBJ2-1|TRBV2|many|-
TGTGCCAGCACCTTATACAATGAGCAGTTCTTC
CASTLYNEQFF
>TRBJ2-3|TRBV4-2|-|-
TGTGCCAGCAGCCAGTGGGGGGCGGGGGACACAGATACGCAGTATTTT
CASSQWGAGDTDTQYF
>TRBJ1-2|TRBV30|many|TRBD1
TGTGCCTGGAGGGAGGGACAGGGCTATGGCTACACCTTC
CAWREGQGYGYTF
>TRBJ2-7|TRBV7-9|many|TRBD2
TGTGCCAGCAGCCTCGACCGGGGGATGAGGATTAGCGGGGGGCTCCACGAGCAGTACTTC
CASSLDRGMRISGGLHEQYF
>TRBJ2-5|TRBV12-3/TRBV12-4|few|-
TGTGCCAGCAGTTTCGGCAGGGGTGGCGAGACCCAGTACTTC
CASSFGRGGETQYF
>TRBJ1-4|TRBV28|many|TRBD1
TGTGCCAGCAGTTTGACAGGGATCGATGAAAAACTGTTTTTT
CASSLTGIDEKLFF
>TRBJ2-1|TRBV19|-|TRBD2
TGTGCCAGTAGTACAATACTAGCGGGGAACCTGAATGAGCAGTTCTTC
CASSTILAGNLNEQFF
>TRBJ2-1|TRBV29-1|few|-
TGCAGCGCTCCAATACTCCCCCAGGGGGAGGGAAGGTTTCAGCAGTTCTTC
CSAPILPQGEGRFQQFF
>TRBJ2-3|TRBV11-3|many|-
TGTGCCAGCAGCTTCAATTCAGGGAGGTCAGATACGCAGTATTTT
CASSFNSGRSDTQYF
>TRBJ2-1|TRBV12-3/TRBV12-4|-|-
TGTGCCAGCAGCATCAGGGGCAGAGGACTGCTAGCCAATGAGCAGTTCTTC
CASSIRGRGLLANEQFF
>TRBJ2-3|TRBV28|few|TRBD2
TGTGCCAGCAGTCCTCGAACTAGCGGGATTGGGGATACGCAGTATTTT
CASSPRTSGIGDTQYF
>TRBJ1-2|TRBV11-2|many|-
TGTGCCAGCAGCTTAGATCGAGGCAGCTATGGCTACACCTTC
CASSLDRGSYGYTF
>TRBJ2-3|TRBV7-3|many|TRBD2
TGTGCCAGCAGCTTAGGCGGGAGGGCTGCAGATACGCAGTATTTT
CASSLGGRAADTQYF
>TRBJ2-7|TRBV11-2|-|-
TGTGCCAGCAGCTTAGGACGGGACGAAAACTACGAGCAGTACTTC
CASSLGRDENYEQYF
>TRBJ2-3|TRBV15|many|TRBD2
TGTGCCACCAGCAGAGAAGACCTAGCGGGATTGGGAAATACGCAGTATTTT
CATSREDLAGLGNTQYF
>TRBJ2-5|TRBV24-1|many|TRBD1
TGTGCCACCAGTGACCCTCCGGGACAGGGGTCCTGGGAGACCCAGTACTTC
CATSDPPGQGSWETQYF
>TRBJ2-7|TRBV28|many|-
TGTGCCAGCAGCTTGGACGACGAGCAGTACTTC
CASSLDDEQYF
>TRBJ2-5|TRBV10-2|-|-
TGCGCCAGTGGCCGACTGCAAGAAGAGACCCAGTACTTC
CASGRLQEETQYF
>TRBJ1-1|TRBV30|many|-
TGTGCCTGTATTACAGGACTGAACACTGAAGCTTTCTTT
CACITGLNTEAFF
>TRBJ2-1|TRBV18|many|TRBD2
TGTGCCAGCTCACAGCGGGAGGGCCAAAGAAACAATGAGCAGTTCTTC
CASSQREGQRNNEQFF
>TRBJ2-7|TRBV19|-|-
TGTGCCAGTAGTACAAGGACTGGGGAGGAGTACTTC
CASSTRTGEEYF
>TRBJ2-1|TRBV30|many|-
TGTGCCTGGAGTGAAGAGCCCCCAAATGAGCAGTTCTTC
CAWSEEPPNEQFF
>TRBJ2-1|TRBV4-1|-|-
TGCGCCAGCAGCGGAGCTGCGGGTTACAATGAGCAGTTCTTC
CASSGAAGYNEQFF
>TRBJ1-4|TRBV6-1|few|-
TGTGCCAGCAGCTATACAGAGACAACTAATGAAAAACTGTTTTTT
CASSYTETTNEKLFF
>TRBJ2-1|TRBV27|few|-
TGTGCCAGCAGTTTAAGGCCATGGGGTGAGCAGTTCTTC
CASSLRPWGEQFF
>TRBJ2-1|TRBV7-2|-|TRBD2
TGTGCCAGCAGCCCCCTTAGAGCGGGAGCCCACAATGAGCAGTTCTTC
CASSPLRAGAHNEQFF
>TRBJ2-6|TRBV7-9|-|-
TGTGCCAGCAGCTTTCCGCAGGATATACAAAACTCTGGGGCCAACGTCCTGACTTTC
CASSFPQDIQNSGANVLTF
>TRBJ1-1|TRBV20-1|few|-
TGCAGTGCTAGACCTCACTTGAACACTGAAGCTTTCTTT
CSARPHLNTEAFF
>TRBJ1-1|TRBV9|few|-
TGTGCCAGCAGCACACGGGGGGGGGGCTCGGGAACTGAAGCTTTCTTT
CASSTRGGGSGTEAFF
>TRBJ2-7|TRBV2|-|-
TGTGCCAGCAGTGGCCCACTCGATCGGGAGCAGTACTTC
CASSGPLDREQYF
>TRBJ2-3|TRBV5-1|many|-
TGCGCCAGCAGCTTGGAGGCGGGATATACAGATACGCAGTATTTT
CASSLEAGYTDTQYF
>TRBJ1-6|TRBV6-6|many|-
TGTGCCAGCAGTTACGGAGGGAGAGAATCACCCCTCCACTTT
CASSYGGRESPLHF
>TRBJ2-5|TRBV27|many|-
TGTGCCAGCACCTTAAGGGGACTTGGAGGTGTTGAGACCCAGTACTTC
CASTLRGLGGVETQYF
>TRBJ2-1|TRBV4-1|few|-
TGCGCCAGCAGCCACGACTACCGGGGCGAGCAGTTCTTC
CASSHDYRGEQFF
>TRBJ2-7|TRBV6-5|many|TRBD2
TGTGCCAGCAGTTACTCGAGACTAGCGGGAGGAAACGAGCAGTACTTC
CASSYSRLAGGNEQYF
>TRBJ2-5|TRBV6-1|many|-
TGTGCCAGCACCGCCGGGACTGGCCTGCAAGAGACCCAGTACTTC
CASTAGTGLQETQYF
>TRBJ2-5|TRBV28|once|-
TGTGCCAGCAGTTTACTGCAGCCAACAGGCTTGTACTTC
CASSLLQPTGLYF
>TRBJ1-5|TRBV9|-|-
TGTGCCAGCAGCGGTCGCCGGGACCTCCTTTATTTCAATCAGCCCCAGCATTTT
CASSGRRDLLYFNQPQHF
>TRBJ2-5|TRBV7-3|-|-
TGTGCCAGCAGCCAGAGCTCAGGGGTAGAGACCCAGTACTTC
CASSQSSGVETQYF
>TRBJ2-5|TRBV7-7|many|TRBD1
TGTGCTAGCAGCTTAATCGGGACAGGACAAGAGACCCAGTACTTC
CASSLIGTGQETQYF
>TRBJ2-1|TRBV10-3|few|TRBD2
TGTGCCAGTAGGTCGGGGGTAGCGGGAGGAGAGGGTGAGCAGTTCTTC
CASRSGVAGGEGEQFF
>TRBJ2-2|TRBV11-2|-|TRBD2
TGTGCCAGCAGCTCCGAGTGGGCTAGCGGTTGGGTCACCGGGGAGCTGTTTTTT
CASSSEWASGWVTGELFF
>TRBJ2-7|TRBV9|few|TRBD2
TGTGCCAGCAGCCCCCAAGCGGCTAGCGGGCCCTACGAGCAGTACTTC
CASSPQAASGPYEQYF
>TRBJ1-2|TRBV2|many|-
TGTGCCAGCAGTGTGTCCGCGGTTGGCTACACCTTC
CASSVSAVGYTF
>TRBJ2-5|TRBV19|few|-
TGTGCCAGTTCCAGTCGGCACGAGGGCGTCTACCAAGAGACCCAGTACTTC
CASSSRHEGVYQETQYF
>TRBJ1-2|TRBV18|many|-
TGTGCCAGCTCACCATATGCTCAGCTGTCTGGCTACACCTTC
CASSPYAQLSGYTF
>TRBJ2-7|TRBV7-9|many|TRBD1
TGTGCCAGCAGCCCCAATCCCAGGGGGCAGTTCGAGCAGTACTTC
CASSPNPRGQFEQYF
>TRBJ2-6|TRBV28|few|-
TGTGCCAGCAGTTTACCCCCCACAGAACTCCCCTCTGGGGCCAACGTCCTGACTTTC
CASSLPPTELPSGANVLTF